This is a list of T cell receptor beta chains from one sample in a study of T cell responses to AZD1222 COVID-19 vaccine. Data came from immunoSEQ multiplex PCR; TCRdb stores just in-frame clones and leaves some out. The table shows 35,000 to 50,000 clones, with around 88% occurring only once. The source was peripheral blood, collected 28 days after the second AZD1222 dose. Receptors were obtained from an adult who received the AZD1222 COVID-19 vaccine. CDR3s include the opening cysteine and the closing phenylalanine or tryptophan. A D gene is named only where the DNA matches it firmly. Only part of the rows carry a size: once, few, many, or a class if the clone is expanded.

TRBV10-3,TRBJ2-1,-,-,TGTGCCATCAGTGAGTCCGGGGGATCCTACAATGAGCAGTTCTTC,CAISESGGSYNEQFF
TRBV18,TRBJ1-1,-,-,TGTGCCAGCTCAGCGGGACTCCCGAACACTGAAGCTTTCTTT,CASSAGLPNTEAFF
TRBV6-5,TRBJ2-1,-,-,TGTGCCAGCAGTTTACGGCTTATTGGGACCTACAATGAGCAGTTCTTC,CASSLRLIGTYNEQFF
TRBV18,TRBJ2-2,-,-,TGTGCCAGCTCACCTGGGACTTCTAACACCGGGGAGCTGTTTTTT,CASSPGTSNTGELFF
TRBV5-1,TRBJ1-1,-,-,TGCGCCAGCAGCTTGGGGGGCACTATGGGGAACACTGAAGCTTTCTTT,CASSLGGTMGNTEAFF
TRBV3-1/TRBV3-2,TRBJ1-6,-,-,TGTGCCAGCAGCCAAGATTTCTTCGCAGGGAATAATTCACCCCTCCACTTT,CASSQDFFAGNNSPLHF
TRBV3-1/TRBV3-2,TRBJ1-5,-,-,TGTGCCAGCAGCCAGCAGCGGAATCAGCCCCAGCATTTT,CASSQQRNQPQHF
TRBV20-1,TRBJ2-5,-,-,TGCAGTTTTTTCGGACGAGAGACCCAGTACTTC,CSFFGRETQYF
TRBV6-5,TRBJ2-1,-,-,TGTGCCAGCAGCCCGGTGATTAGCCTTGGGAATGAGCAGTTCTTC,CASSPVISLGNEQFF
TRBV12-3/TRBV12-4,TRBJ1-5,-,-,TGTGCCAGCAGTTTAGCAGGGGCGTCCCAGCATTTT,CASSLAGASQHF
TRBV7-2,TRBJ1-1,-,-,TGTGCCAGCAAGATGCAGGAGAACACTGAAGCTTTCTTT,CASKMQENTEAFF
TRBV5-6,TRBJ1-1,-,-,TGTGCCAGCAGCTTGGAAAGTGGGCGTGACACTGAAGCTTTCTTT,CASSLESGRDTEAFF
TRBV7-3,TRBJ1-2,TRBD1,-,TGTGCCAGCAGCCAACAACCACCGGGACAGGGGAATGGCTACACCTTC,CASSQQPPGQGNGYTF
TRBV7-2,TRBJ1-4,TRBD1,-,TGTGCCAGCAGCACCCGGGACAGAAATGAAAAACTGTTTTTT,CASSTRDRNEKLFF
TRBV19,TRBJ1-2,TRBD1,-,TGTGCCAGTAGTACCGGGACAGCTAACTATGGCTACACCTTC,CASSTGTANYGYTF
TRBV27,TRBJ1-1,-,-,TGTGCCAGCATGCTTGGACGGAACACTGAAGCTTTCTTT,CASMLGRNTEAFF
TRBV10-3,TRBJ2-1,-,-,TGTGCCATCAGTGGAGGGGGATCCTACAATGAGCAGTTCTTC,CAISGGGSYNEQFF
TRBV2,TRBJ2-1,TRBD2,once,TGTGCCAGCAGCGGGGGGTCGAGCTCCTACAATGAGCAGTTCTTC,CASSGGSSSYNEQFF
TRBV9,TRBJ2-1,TRBD2,once,TGTGCCAGCAGCGTAGGGGCGGGAGGGCCAGTGAATGAGCAGTTCTTC,CASSVGAGGPVNEQFF
TRBV5-6,TRBJ1-4,-,-,TGTGCCAGCCATCGGGCAGCTAATGAAAAACTGTTTTTT,CASHRAANEKLFF
TRBV2,TRBJ2-1,-,-,TGTGCCAGCAGCTCGGGTAGGGGACCCTACAATGAGCAGTTCTTC,CASSSGRGPYNEQFF
TRBV7-2,TRBJ2-6,-,-,TGTGCCAGCAGCGTAGGACAGTGGAGCTCTGGGGCCAACGTCCTGACTTTC,CASSVGQWSSGANVLTF
TRBV30,TRBJ2-5,-,-,TGTGCCTGGAGTGGCGGGTCCCAAGAGACCCAGTACTTC,CAWSGGSQETQYF
TRBV5-4,TRBJ2-1,-,-,TGTGCCAGCAGTTCCCACAATGAGCAGTTCTTC,CASSSHNEQFF
TRBV11-1,TRBJ2-3,-,-,TGTGCCAGCAGCTCATCCTCGGTAGTCCGGACAGATACGCAGTATTTT,CASSSSSVVRTDTQYF
TRBV14,TRBJ1-4,-,-,TGTGCCAGCAGCCAAGCGTTACAGGGCGTAGGCGAAAAACTGTTTTTT,CASSQALQGVGEKLFF
TRBV11-2,TRBJ1-4,-,-,TGTGCCAGCAGCTTAGGAGTTGGGGCAACTAATGAAAAACTGTTTTTT,CASSLGVGATNEKLFF
TRBV2,TRBJ2-7,TRBD1,-,TGTGCCAGCAGTGACGACAGGGGCGAGCAGTACTTC,CASSDDRGEQYF
TRBV19,TRBJ1-5,-,once,TGTGCCAGTACCGGGCCGAACAATCAGCCCCAGCATTTT,CASTGPNNQPQHF
TRBV27,TRBJ1-5,-,-,TGTGCCAGCAGTTTGACCTACGACAGGAGAAATCAGCCCCAGCATTTT,CASSLTYDRRNQPQHF
TRBV7-3,TRBJ2-1,TRBD2,-,TGTGCCAGCAGCCCGGTGGGGCTAGCGGGGGGGCGGAATGAGCAGTTCTTC,CASSPVGLAGGRNEQFF
TRBV5-6,TRBJ2-7,-,-,TGTGCCAGCAGCCCCCCCCGTGGTAGCGGCCCCTCCTACGAGCAGTACTTC,CASSPPRGSGPSYEQYF
TRBV11-1,TRBJ2-1,TRBD2,-,TGTGCCAGCAGCTTGGTCAGCGGGATTTACAATGAGCAGTTCTTC,CASSLVSGIYNEQFF
TRBV5-4,TRBJ2-7,-,-,TGTGCCAGCAGCCGAGAAGCGACCTACGAGCAGTACTTC,CASSREATYEQYF
TRBV13,TRBJ2-5,-,-,TGTGCCAGCAGCTTACACAAAACCCAAGAGACCCAGTACTTC,CASSLHKTQETQYF
TRBV7-3,TRBJ2-2,-,-,TGTGCCAGCAGCTTAGCCCCCGGGACTACCGGGGAGCTGTTTTTT,CASSLAPGTTGELFF
TRBV6-4,TRBJ2-3,-,-,TGTGCCAGCAGCCACAGTCACTCTAGCACAGATACGCAGTATTTT,CASSHSHSSTDTQYF
TRBV12-3/TRBV12-4,TRBJ1-4,-,once,TGTGCCAGCAGCCCTCTGGGCGGTGAAAAACTGTTTTTT,CASSPLGGEKLFF
TRBV2,TRBJ1-5,TRBD1,-,TGTGCCAGCAAGATTGACAGGGGTAGCAATCAGCCCCAGCATTTT,CASKIDRGSNQPQHF
TRBV7-7,TRBJ1-6,TRBD1,-,TGTGCTAGCAGCTTAGGGACAGCTAATTCACCCCTCCACTTT,CASSLGTANSPLHF
TRBV7-3,TRBJ1-2,TRBD1,-,TGTGCCAGCAGCGGGACAGGGGGGCCCTATGGCTACACCTTC,CASSGTGGPYGYTF
TRBV6-2/TRBV6-3,TRBJ2-1,-,once,TGTGCCAGCAGTACCCTGATTGAGCAGTTCTTC,CASSTLIEQFF
TRBV3-1/TRBV3-2,TRBJ2-2,-,-,TGTGCCAGCAGCCCCCGATGGGGGCGGGCGAACACCGGGGAGCTGTTTTTT,CASSPRWGRANTGELFF
TRBV5-1,TRBJ2-5,TRBD2,-,TGCGCCAGCAGCATTAGCGGGGGGGCCGGGGAGACCCAGTACTTC,CASSISGGAGETQYF
TRBV7-6,TRBJ2-7,TRBD2,-,TGTGCCAGCAGCCAAATTACTAGCGGGAGAAGGTACGAGCAGTACTTC,CASSQITSGRRYEQYF
TRBV3-1/TRBV3-2,TRBJ2-5,-,-,TGTGCCAGCACCCGTCTCGGGACTTACCAAGAGACCCAGTACTTC,CASTRLGTYQETQYF
TRBV6-1,TRBJ1-2,-,few,TGTGCCAGCAGTGAGAGCGACACGAACTATGGCTACACCTTC,CASSESDTNYGYTF
TRBV5-6,TRBJ1-2,TRBD1,-,TGTGCCAGCAGTTTCGGACAGGGAAATCACTATGGCTACACCTTC,CASSFGQGNHYGYTF
TRBV7-2,TRBJ2-2,TRBD1,-,TGTGCCAGCAGCTCCGGACAGGGGACCAACACCGGGGAGCTGTTTTTT,CASSSGQGTNTGELFF
TRBV5-8,TRBJ1-1,-,-,TGTGCCAGCAGCTGGCAGGGGCGAGGCACTGAAGCTTTCTTT,CASSWQGRGTEAFF
TRBV4-2,TRBJ1-5,-,-,TGTGCCAGCAGCCAAAGGGTGCAGGGACATCAGCCCCAGCATTTT,CASSQRVQGHQPQHF
TRBV7-2,TRBJ2-7,-,-,TGTGCCAGCAGCTCTTACACCGGGACCCGGTCTGGCGAGCAGTACTTC,CASSSYTGTRSGEQYF
TRBV27,TRBJ1-1,-,-,TGTGCCAGCAGTTTGGGCACGGGTACTGAAGCTTTCTTT,CASSLGTGTEAFF
TRBV30,TRBJ2-7,-,-,TGTGCCTGGAGTGTACAGTGGGGATACGAGCAGTACTTC,CAWSVQWGYEQYF
TRBV12-3/TRBV12-4,TRBJ2-7,-,-,TGTGCCAGCAGCTTATCGAGCCGCGAGCAGTACTTC,CASSLSSREQYF
TRBV6-2/TRBV6-3,TRBJ2-7,-,-,TGTGCCAGCAGTTTGCCCGTACGTGAACAGGGTATGGCCTACGAGCAGTACTTC,CASSLPVREQGMAYEQYF
TRBV6-5,TRBJ1-1,-,once,TGTGCCACCGGTCTAGGGGGTGAAGCTTTCTTT,CATGLGGEAFF
TRBV7-3,TRBJ1-1,TRBD1,-,TGTGCCAGCAAGGGACAGGCGACTAACACTGAAGCTTTCTTT,CASKGQATNTEAFF
TRBV2,TRBJ2-7,TRBD1,-,TGTGCCAGCAGTGACGACAGGGCCTCCTACGAGCAGTACTTC,CASSDDRASYEQYF